This entry lists 30 T cell receptor beta chains sequenced from one sample in a study of siplizumab effects on memory and regulatory T cells. Sequencing used immunoSEQ multiplex PCR; TCRdb keeps in-frame clones, though not all of them. The table records about 120,000 clones, about 94% of them present only once. Sequencing was performed on non-Treg CD4+ T cells sorted from blood. These receptors were obtained from a human donor in good health.

The chain combines TRBV30 with TRBJ1-5, with 7 bases aligning to TRBD1. CDR1 is GTSNPN, CDR2 SVGIG, per germline (reference sequence). There are 12 residues in the CDR3. V was pared by 3 bases and J by 4 bases, with 0 bases of the junction left unmatched. For the CDR3, the DNA is TGTGCCTGGAGACAGGGGAATCAGCCCCAGCATTTT. Translation: CAWRQGNQPQHF.

This rearrangement joins TRBV11-2 to TRBJ1-2; 9 positions agree with TRBD1. Germline values: CDR1 SGHAT, CDR2 FQNNGV. There are 15 residues in the CDR3. V dropped 3 bases and J dropped 6; count of bases not matched to a gene: 8. The CDR3 spells CASSFADRGLNGYTF. The CDR3 DNA sequence: TGTGCCAGCAGCTTTGCGGACAGGGGACTGAATGGCTACACCTTC.

This chain connects TRBV6-5 to TRBJ2-1, with 11 bases lining up with TRBD2. V trimming: 5 bases; J trimming: 7 bases; junction bases outside the gene matches: 7. The length of the CDR3 is 15 residues. Germline V gene data show CDR1 as MNHEY and CDR2 as SVGAGI. CDR3 protein: CASSQGTSGLNEQFF. CDR3 sequence (DNA): TGTGCCAGCAGTCAAGGGACTAGCGGACTTAATGAGCAGTTCTTC.

CDR3 sequence (DNA): TGTGCCAGCCTACCGGGACATAGGACCGGGGAGCTGTTTTTT. Translation gives CASLPGHRTGELFF. The chain couples TRBV11-2 to TRBJ2-2, with D possibly TRBD1 on 6 matching bases. The length of the CDR3 is 14 residues. V was trimmed by 8 bases and J by 5 bases, leaving 15 bases between them. The germline CDR1 and CDR2 sequences are SGHAT and FQNNGV.

This chain joins TRBV7-9 and TRBJ1-1; no clear D. Trimming left V 7 bases short and J 1 base short, with 13 bases between. Germline-derived CDR1 and CDR2 are SEHNR and FQNEAQ (reference sequence). This CDR3 is 14 amino acids long. In nucleotides, the CDR3 is TGTGCCAGCACCTCGGGTAGTCCGAACACTGAAGCTTTCTTT. Protein sequence: CASTSGSPNTEAFF.

The chain joins TRBV19 to TRBJ1-5; perhaps TRBD1 as D (5 bases). The CDR3 extends over 14 amino acids. The V gene lost 3 bases and the J gene lost 4 bases, with 10 bases spanning the gap. Per the germline V gene, CDR1 is LNHDA and CDR2 is SQIVND (reference sequence). CDR3 DNA: TGTGCCAGTAGTATGGGAGGGGATAATCAGCCCCAGCATTTT. This codes for CASSMGGDNQPQHF.

The chain couples TRBV6-6 to TRBJ2-2, with D tentatively TRBD1 (7 bases). The germline V gene has CDR1 MNHNY and CDR2 SVGAGI (reference sequence). V was clipped by 6 bases and J by 3 bases, with 11 bases between them. The CDR3 is 14 amino acids. CDR3: CASRIRGDTGELFF. DNA for the CDR3: TGTGCCAGCAGAATCAGGGGGGACACCGGGGAGCTGTTTTTT.

The chain recombines TRBV5-8 with TRBJ1-5; D ambiguous. CDR1 is SGHTS, CDR2 YDEGEE, per germline. The CDR3 sequence is 14 residues long. V lost 0 bases, J lost 3 bases, and 7 bases lay in between. The CDR3 DNA reads as TGTGCCAGCAGCTTGGTCTTACTCAATCAGCCCCAGCATTTT. Amino acid sequence: CASSLVLLNQPQHF.

The rearrangement joins TRBV5-4 to TRBJ2-7; D ambiguous. This CDR3 has 14 amino acids. Germline assignment: CDR1 SGHNT and CDR2 YYREEE (reference sequence). V lost 1 base to trimming and J lost 0 bases, with 8 bases between them. CDR3 in DNA: TGTGCCAGCAGCTTGTACTCCAGCTCCTACGAGCAGTACTTC. Its translation: CASSLYSSSYEQYF.

The chain combines TRBV5-4 with TRBJ1-3; 8 nucleotides line up with TRBD1. Germline V gene sequence: CDR1 SGHNT, CDR2 YYREEE (reference sequence). The CDR3 is 18 residues long. V dropped 4 bases and J dropped 0; count of bases not matched to a gene: 12. Written as DNA, the CDR3 is TGTGCCAGCAGCGTGATCCCGGGACAGGCAGACTCTGGAAACACCATATATTTT. It codes for CASSVIPGQADSGNTIYF.

This clone has just a few counts. At the DNA level, this CDR3 is encoded by other sequences in the same sample as well. The chain has TRBV5-1 and TRBJ2-7; D call uncertain. Germline loops: CDR1 SGHRS, CDR2 YFSETQ. Trimming removed 0 bases from V and 4 bases from J, with 5 bases in between. This CDR3 region has 12 residues. CDR3 sequence: CASSLGGYEQYF. The DNA of the CDR3 is TGCGCCAGCAGCTTGGGGGGATACGAGCAGTACTTC.

This chain joins TRBV9 and TRBJ2-5; the D gene is possibly TRBD2 (6 bases). This CDR3 spans 15 amino acids. Trimming shortened V by 5 bases and J by 3 bases, and 17 bases separated the two germline ends. CDR1 SGDLS and CDR2 YYNGEE come from the germline V gene. This chain's CDR3 is CASSRSFGGEETQYF. The DNA of the CDR3 is TGTGCCAGCAGTCGTTCTTTCGGAGGGGAAGAGACCCAGTACTTC.

The chain joins TRBV18 to TRBJ2-1, with 14 bases lining up with TRBD2. The CDR3 runs to 16 residues. Trimming took 0 bases from V and 11 from J; bases not matched to a gene: 6. Germline CDR1 is KGHSH and CDR2 is LQKENI. The CDR3 protein is CASSPPGLAGVSKQFF. CDR3 in DNA: TGTGCCAGCTCACCACCGGGACTAGCGGGAGTAAGTAAGCAGTTCTTC.

This chain uses TRBV6-6 with TRBJ1-1, with 7 nucleotides matching TRBD1. Germline V CDR1 and CDR2: MNHNY, SVGAGI (reference sequence). Trimming took 2 bases from V and 0 from J; bases not matched to a gene: 6. The CDR3 loop spans 16 amino acids. CDR3 nucleotides: TGTGCCAGCAGTTACGGGGCCGGGACAGTGAACACTGAAGCTTTCTTT. Translated, it gives CASSYGAGTVNTEAFF.

The chain links TRBV2 to TRBJ2-1; possibly TRBD2 for D (5 bases). CDR3 length: 15 amino acids. From germline, CDR1 is SNHLY and CDR2 FYNNEI. The V end was cut by 2 bases, the J end by 4 bases, with 12 bases between. CDR3 loop: CASSERAVSYNEQFF. The CDR3, as DNA: TGTGCCAGCAGTGAACGAGCGGTTTCTTACAATGAGCAGTTCTTC. Looking up the rest from reference TRBV2 and TRBJ2-1 gives the full variable domain: EPEVTQTPSHQVTQMGQEVILRCVPISNHLYFYWYRQILGQKVEFLVSFYNNEISEKSEIFDDQFSVERPDGSNFTLKIRSTKLEDSAMYFCASSERAVSYNEQFFGPGTRLTVL.

The V call is TRBV7-8, the J call TRBJ2-1; 7 nucleotides align to TRBD2. Germline lookup yields CDR1 SGHVS and CDR2 FQNEAQ. This CDR3 contains 14 residues. J gave up 9 bases and V 5 bases, and 10 bases lay outside the gene matches. The CDR3 DNA reads as TGTGCCAGCAGCCCCGAGGCGGGAGACCTTGAGCAGTTCTTC. This encodes CASSPEAGDLEQFF.

The chain carries TRBV9 and TRBJ2-6, with D maybe TRBD1 (6 bases). Trimming took off 3 bases at V and 3 bases at J, with 19 bases between the two ends. The CDR3 spans 18 residues. Germline V gene lookup returns CDR1 SGDLS and CDR2 YYNGEE. CDR3 region: CASSALYRAPLGANVLTF. The CDR3 region has the DNA TGTGCCAGCAGCGCCCTCTACAGGGCCCCTCTTGGGGCCAACGTCCTGACTTTC.

The chain employs TRBV18 and TRBJ2-1; TRBD2 agrees at 8 bases. V lost 7 bases to trimming and J lost 6 bases; unmatched junction nucleotides: 11. CDR1 is KGHSH and CDR2 is LQKENI in the germline V gene. CDR3 length equals 15 residues. CDR3 bases: TGTGCCAGCTATACTAGCGGAAAGGGGGGCAATGAGCAGTTCTTC. Protein sequence: CASYTSGKGGNEQFF.

This rearrangement joins TRBV5-1 to TRBJ2-5; 11 bases fit TRBD2. The V and J ends lost 0 bases and 1 base, in that order; junction bases with no gene match: 2. The length of the CDR3 is 16 residues. Germline V CDR1 and CDR2: SGHRS, YFSETQ. CDR3 nucleotide sequence: TGCGCCAGCAGCTTGGGACTAGCGGGGACCCAAGAGACCCAGTACTTC. Translated: CASSLGLAGTQETQYF.

The genes are TRBV21-1 and TRBJ2-1; the table's TRBD1 call for D was not verified on the DNA. TRBV21-1 is flagged as a pseudogene. This CDR3 contains 15 residues. The CDR3 reads CASSYRDSQYNEQFF. The CDR3 region has the DNA TGTGCCAGCAGCTACCGGGACAGTCAATACAATGAGCAGTTCTTC.

The V and J genes are TRBV9 and TRBJ1-5; 8 positions match TRBD1. The V gene end was trimmed by 4 bases and the J gene end by 2 bases; junction bases not matched to a gene: 2. Germline CDR1 is SGDLS and CDR2 is YYNGEE. The CDR3 covers 14 residues. CDR3: CASSTGQGNQPQHF. The CDR3 DNA reads TGTGCCAGCAGCACGGGACAGGGCAATCAGCCCCAGCATTTT.

J is TRBJ1-5 and V is TRBV12-5; D is undetermined. Germline lookup yields CDR1 LGHNT and CDR2 FRNRAP. Trimming stripped 2 bases from V and 0 bases from J, with 14 bases between. The length of the CDR3 is 17 residues. Here the CDR3 reads CASGLSTSTLSNQPQHF. The CDR3 nucleotides read TGTGCTAGTGGTTTGTCAACTAGTACCCTTAGCAATCAGCCCCAGCATTTT.

This chain uses TRBV5-6 with TRBJ2-1; 12 bases line up with TRBD2. This CDR3 has 19 amino acids. CDR1 SGHDT and CDR2 YYEEEE come from the germline V gene. V lost 0 bases to trimming and J lost 6 bases; unmatched junction nucleotides: 13. CDR3 region: CASSLVGTSGLGVSNEQFF. In DNA form, the CDR3 reads TGTGCCAGCAGCTTGGTGGGGACTAGCGGGCTAGGAGTCTCCAATGAGCAGTTCTTC.

The table lists this clone with a count of one. The rearrangement uses TRBV19 and TRBJ2-2, with 11 bases aligning to TRBD1. CDR1 LNHDA and CDR2 SQIVND come from the germline V gene (reference sequence). The CDR3 contains 14 residues. Losses at the gene ends were 10 bases for V and 4 bases for J; bases not matched to a gene: 5. CDR3 sequence: CATRDRGSTGELFF. CDR3 sequence (DNA): TGTGCCACTAGGGACAGGGGGAGCACCGGGGAGCTGTTTTTT.

The chain is built from TRBV2 and TRBJ2-3; D could derive from TRBD1 or TRBD2 (5 bases each). V shed 8 bases and J shed 0 bases, with 12 bases lying between them. CDR1 is SNHLY, CDR2 FYNNEI, per germline. This CDR3 comprises 14 residues. Here the CDR3 DNA reads TGTGCCAGCTGGGGACGGATTAGCACAGATACGCAGTATTTT. Its protein is CASWGRISTDTQYF.

This clone has a single count. The chain recombines TRBV4-1 with TRBJ2-4; 10 bases match TRBD2. Germline values: CDR1 MGHRA, CDR2 YSYEKL. The CDR3 covers 18 residues. Trimming took 4 bases from V and 1 from J; bases not matched to a gene: 10. CDR3 in DNA: TGCGCCAGCAGCCTGGGGGCAGCGGGGGGGCAGGCCAAAAACATTCAGTACTTC. This gives the protein CASSLGAAGGQAKNIQYF.

This chain connects TRBV4-2 to TRBJ1-4, with D perhaps matching TRBD1 (6 bases). Per germline, CDR1 LGHNA and CDR2 YNFKEQ. The V end lost 1 base, the J end lost 5 bases, and 11 bases lay between the germline ends. This CDR3 is 15 amino acids long. CDR3 bases: TGTGCCAGCAGCCAAGCACAGGGACCGAATGAAAAACTGTTTTTT. This translates into CASSQAQGPNEKLFF.

The chain recombines TRBV7-6 with TRBJ2-7; no clear D. Germline V gene data show CDR1 as SGHVS and CDR2 as FNYEAQ. Deletions cut 2 bases from V and 3 bases from J, with 26 bases between. The CDR3 runs to 19 residues. CDR3: CASSLKDQVTKRPFYEQYF. The CDR3 DNA reads TGTGCCAGCAGCTTAAAGGACCAGGTTACCAAACGGCCCTTCTACGAGCAGTACTTC.

Only one count was recorded for this clone. The rearrangement joins TRBV27 to TRBJ1-1; D is possibly TRBD1 (5 bases). Germline assignment: CDR1 MNHEY and CDR2 SMNVEV (reference sequence). The CDR3 has 13 amino acids. V was pared by 7 bases and J by 10 bases, with 19 bases between. CDR3 nucleotides: TGTGCCAGCAAGCCGGGACCCTCCTTCGGAGCTTTCTTT. Translation gives CASKPGPSFGAFF.

The rearrangement joins TRBV6-5 to TRBJ2-7; 9 positions agree with TRBD2. The CDR3 has 15 amino acids. Trimming took 6 bases from V and 3 from J; bases not matched to a gene: 9. Looked up from germline, CDR1 is MNHEY and CDR2 is SVGAGI. CDR3 sequence reads: CASSSAGGRVYEQYF. The CDR3 DNA sequence: TGTGCCAGCAGCTCCGCTGGCGGGAGGGTCTACGAGCAGTACTTC.